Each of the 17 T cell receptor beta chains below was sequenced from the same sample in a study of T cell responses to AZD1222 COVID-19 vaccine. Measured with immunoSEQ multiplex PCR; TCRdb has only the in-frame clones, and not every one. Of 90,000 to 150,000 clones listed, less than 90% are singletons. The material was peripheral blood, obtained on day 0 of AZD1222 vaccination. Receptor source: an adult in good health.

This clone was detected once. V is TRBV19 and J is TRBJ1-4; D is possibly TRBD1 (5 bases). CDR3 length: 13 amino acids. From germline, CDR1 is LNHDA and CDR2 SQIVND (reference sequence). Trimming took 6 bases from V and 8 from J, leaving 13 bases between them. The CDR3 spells CASSAGSWEKLFF. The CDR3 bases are TGTGCCAGTAGCGCAGGGTCATGGGAAAAACTGTTTTTT.

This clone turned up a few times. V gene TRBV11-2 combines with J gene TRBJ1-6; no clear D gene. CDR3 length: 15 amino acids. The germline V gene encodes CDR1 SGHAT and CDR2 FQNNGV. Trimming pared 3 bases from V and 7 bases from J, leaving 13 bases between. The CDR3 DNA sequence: TGTGCCAGCAGCTTGGGGTCCCTCGGGAATTCACCCCTCCACTTT. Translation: CASSLGSLGNSPLHF.

The CDR3 is CASSLQGGEAFF. The DNA of the CDR3 is TGTGCCAGCAGTTTACAGGGGGGTGAAGCTTTCTTT. The chain employs TRBV28 and TRBJ1-1; 7 nucleotides match TRBD1. From germline, CDR1 is MDHEN and CDR2 SYDVKM. The trim removed 2 bases at V and 7 bases at J, leaving 1 base unmatched. The CDR3 has 12 residues.

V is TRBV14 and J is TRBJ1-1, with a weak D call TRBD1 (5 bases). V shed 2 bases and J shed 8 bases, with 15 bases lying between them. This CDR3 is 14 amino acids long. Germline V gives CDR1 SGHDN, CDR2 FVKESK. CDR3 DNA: TGTGCCAGCAGCCAATACTACCCGACAGCAGAAGCTTTCTTT. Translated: CASSQYYPTAEAFF.

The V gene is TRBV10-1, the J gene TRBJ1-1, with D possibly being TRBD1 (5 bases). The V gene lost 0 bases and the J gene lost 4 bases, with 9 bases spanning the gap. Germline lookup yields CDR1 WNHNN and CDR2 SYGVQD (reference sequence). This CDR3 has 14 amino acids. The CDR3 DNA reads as TGCGCCAGCAGTGAGTCCGGGGGGGGCACTGAAGCTTTCTTT. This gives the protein CASSESGGGTEAFF.

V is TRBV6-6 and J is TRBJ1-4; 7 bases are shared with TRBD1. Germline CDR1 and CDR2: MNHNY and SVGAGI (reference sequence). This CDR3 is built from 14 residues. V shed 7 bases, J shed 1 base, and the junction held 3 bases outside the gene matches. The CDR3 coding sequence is TGTGCCAGCACCCGACAGGGAACTAATGAAAAACTGTTTTTT. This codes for CASTRQGTNEKLFF.

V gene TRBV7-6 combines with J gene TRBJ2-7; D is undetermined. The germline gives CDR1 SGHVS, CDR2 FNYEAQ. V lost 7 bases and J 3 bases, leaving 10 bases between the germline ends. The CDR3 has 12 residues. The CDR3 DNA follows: TGTGCCAGCATGGAGCTCGACTACGAGCAGTACTTC. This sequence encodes CASMELDYEQYF.

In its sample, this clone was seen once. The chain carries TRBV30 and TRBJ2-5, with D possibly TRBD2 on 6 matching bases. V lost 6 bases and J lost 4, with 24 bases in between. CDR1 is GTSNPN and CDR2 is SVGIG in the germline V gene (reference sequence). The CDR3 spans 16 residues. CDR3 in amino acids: CACARLLGGIGETQYF. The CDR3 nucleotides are TGTGCCTGCGCTCGACTCCTCGGGGGAATAGGAGAGACCCAGTACTTC.

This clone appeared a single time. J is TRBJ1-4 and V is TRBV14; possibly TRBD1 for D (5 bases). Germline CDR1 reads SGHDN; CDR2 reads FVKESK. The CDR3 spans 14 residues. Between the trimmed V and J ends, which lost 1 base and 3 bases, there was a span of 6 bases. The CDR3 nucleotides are TGTGCCAGCAGCCAAGCGGGACCTAATGAAAAACTGTTTTTT. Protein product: CASSQAGPNEKLFF.

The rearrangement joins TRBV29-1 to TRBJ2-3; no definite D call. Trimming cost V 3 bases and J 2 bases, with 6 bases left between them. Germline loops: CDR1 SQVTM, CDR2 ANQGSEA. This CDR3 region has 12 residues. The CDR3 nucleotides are TGCAGCGTTGACCTTTACACAGATACGCAGTATTTT. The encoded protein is CSVDLYTDTQYF.

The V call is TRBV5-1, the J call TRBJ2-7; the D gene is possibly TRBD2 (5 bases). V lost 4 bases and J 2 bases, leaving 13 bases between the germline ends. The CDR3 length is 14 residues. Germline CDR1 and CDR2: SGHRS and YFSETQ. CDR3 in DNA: TGCGCCAGCAGCCTGGACTTGCAAGCCTACGAGCAGTACTTC. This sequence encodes CASSLDLQAYEQYF.

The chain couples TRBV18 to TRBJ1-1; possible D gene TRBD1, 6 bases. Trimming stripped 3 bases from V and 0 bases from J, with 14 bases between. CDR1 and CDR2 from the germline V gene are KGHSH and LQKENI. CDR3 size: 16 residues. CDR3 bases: TGTGCCAGCTCACCCCTCCGGGGGGCCATGAACACTGAAGCTTTCTTT. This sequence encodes CASSPLRGAMNTEAFF. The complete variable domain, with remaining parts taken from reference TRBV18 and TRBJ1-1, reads NAGVMQNPRHLVRRRGQEARLRCSPMKGHSHVYWYRQLPEEGLKFMVYLQKENIIDESGMPKERFSAEFPKEGPSILRIQQVVRGDSAAYFCASSPLRGAMNTEAFFGQGTRLTVV.

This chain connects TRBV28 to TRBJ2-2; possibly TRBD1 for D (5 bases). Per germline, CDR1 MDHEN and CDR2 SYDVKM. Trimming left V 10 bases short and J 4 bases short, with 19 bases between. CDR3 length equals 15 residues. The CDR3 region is CATRLGLRSTGELFF. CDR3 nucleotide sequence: TGTGCCACCAGACTGGGGCTGAGGAGCACCGGGGAGCTGTTTTTT.

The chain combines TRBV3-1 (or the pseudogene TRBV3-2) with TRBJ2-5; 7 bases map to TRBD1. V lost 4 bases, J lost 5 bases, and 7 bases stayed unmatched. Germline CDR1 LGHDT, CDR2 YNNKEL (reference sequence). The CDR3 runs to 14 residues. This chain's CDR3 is CASSPLSQGETQYF. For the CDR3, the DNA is TGTGCCAGCAGCCCTCTATCACAGGGGGAGACCCAGTACTTC.

CDR3 sequence: CATSDLETGPTSADTQYF. Here the CDR3 DNA reads TGTGCCACCAGTGATTTGGAGACAGGGCCCACCTCGGCAGATACGCAGTATTTT. The V call is TRBV24-1, the J call TRBJ2-3, with 7 bases matching TRBD1. Germline CDR1 reads KGHDR; CDR2 reads SFDVKD. The length of the CDR3 is 18 residues. The V segment lost 0 bases and the J segment 4 bases; nucleotides outside the gene matches: 12.

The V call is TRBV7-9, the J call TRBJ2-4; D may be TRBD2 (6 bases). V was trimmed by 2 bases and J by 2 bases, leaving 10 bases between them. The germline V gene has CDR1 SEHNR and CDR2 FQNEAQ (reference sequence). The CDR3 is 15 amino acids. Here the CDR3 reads CASSLSGQPKNIQYF. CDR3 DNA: TGTGCCAGCAGCTTAAGCGGGCAGCCCAAAAACATTCAGTACTTC.

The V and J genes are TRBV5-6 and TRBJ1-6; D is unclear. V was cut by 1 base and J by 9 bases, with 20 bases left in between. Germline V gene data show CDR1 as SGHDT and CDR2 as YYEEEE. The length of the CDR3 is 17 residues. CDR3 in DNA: TGTGCCAGCAGCTTGTTGGTCCAGGCCTCATTTGGTTCACCCCTCCACTTT. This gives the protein CASSLLVQASFGSPLHF.